What follows describes a single TCR beta chain. These data originate in a study of CD8+ T cells in alopecia areata. Investigators isolated RNA and reverse transcribed it into cDNA to act as the sequencing template. Method: immunoSEQ multiplex PCR; TCRdb's copy keeps in-frame clones and lacks some. The sample carries approximately 180,000 clones, approximately 53% recorded once. After removal of 8 bases from V and 2 bases from J, the junction contained 6 bases not matched to a gene. CDR3 length: 14 amino acids. Germline CDR1 and CDR2: PRHDT and FYEKMQ (reference sequence). Treatment: oral pan-JAK inhibitor, 5-10 mg twice daily.

The receptor's source is a human donor with alopecia areata. The chain has TRBV13 and TRBJ2-5; 9 bases align to TRBD2. This specimen consisted of CD8+ T cells sorted from blood, obtained at week 24, from a patient treated with tofacitinib. This chain's CDR3 is CASAEAGGQETQYF. CDR3 coding DNA: TGTGCCAGCGCGGAAGCGGGGGGACAAGAGACCCAGTACTTC.